This TCR beta chain was identified during a study of T-cell reconstitution after alpha-beta-depleted transplantation in children. This clonotype was seen repeatedly, ten times or more. It was with unique molecular identifiers that the TCRbeta library was prepared. TCRdb re-analysed the PCR reads in MiXCR, keeping a single row per CDR3 protein. The sample has about 300,000 distinct CDR3 sequences; 10% are singletons. V was clipped by 5 bases and J by 4 bases, with 15 bases between them. The CDR3 totals 14 residues. Germline CDR1 SGHAT, CDR2 FQNNGV. The sequencing used PBMCs, collected before TCRalphabeta/CD19-depleted stem cell transplant. The sequence was obtained from a boy under two years old with acute myeloid leukemia, due to receive a stem cell transplant. The rearrangement joins TRBV11-2 to TRBJ2-7; D tentatively reads TRBD1 or TRBD2 (6 bases each). The CDR3 protein is CASSTPGAAYEQYF. CDR3 coding DNA: TGTGCCAGCAGCACCCCGGGGGCTGCGTACGAGCAGTACTTC.